This T cell receptor (beta chain) was obtained from a study of CD8+ T cells in alopecia areata. J gave up 7 bases and V 5 bases, and 11 bases lay outside the gene matches. This CDR3 has 15 residues. The germline V gene has CDR1 MNHNY and CDR2 SVGAGI (reference sequence). This clone occurred a few times. The authors extracted RNA and reverse transcribed it into cDNA as the sequencing template. The assay was immunoSEQ multiplex PCR, and TCRdb's table has in-frame clones only and misses some. The table includes approximately 140,000 clones, roughly 50% detected once. Sequencing was performed on CD4+ T cells sorted from blood. The origin of this receptor is a human donor with alopecia areata. This chain links TRBV6-6 with TRBJ2-1, with 7 bases identical to TRBD1. CDR3 nucleotide sequence: TGTGCCAGCAGTGCCCGACAGGGATCCATGAATGAGCAGTTCTTC. Translated: CASSARQGSMNEQFF.